The source of this T cell receptor (beta chain) is a study of blood T cells in healthy people across ages. Study as a whole: Through template switching, about one barcoded beta molecule was captured per two T cells, as measured in model experiments.

The CDR3 loop spans 16 amino acids. Trimming removed 2 bases at V and 1 base at J, with 16 bases between. The germline V gene has CDR1 SQVTM and CDR2 ANQGSEA. Donors were systemically healthy Caucasian individuals from Russia aged 6 to 90 years. Findings and limits, study-wide: Whereas aged donors had fewer naive CD4+ cells, long-lived donors had more of them and higher diversity.

The table lists this clonotype with many counts. Its antigen is currently unknown. It was with a sample-barcoded 5' primer and a J-beta primer mix that a second PCR of roughly 7 to 12 cycles was run. Each cDNA was tagged by a template-switch adaptor containing 12 random nucleotides. TCRdb re-derived calls from the 5' RACE reads in MiXCR, one entry per CDR3 protein. The top ten clones hold about 7.7% of a sample with 1.5 million to 2 million distinct CDR3 sequences, 28% of them seen once. The sequenced sample consisted of blood. The source of this sequence is a woman aged 25 to 39 in good health. This rearrangement joins TRBV29-1 to TRBJ2-3, with D tentatively TRBD1 (6 bases). The CDR3 region has the DNA TGCAGCGTTGAATCTCGTGGGGGCAGAGGCACAGATACGCAGTATTTT. It yields the protein CSVESRGGRGTDTQYF.